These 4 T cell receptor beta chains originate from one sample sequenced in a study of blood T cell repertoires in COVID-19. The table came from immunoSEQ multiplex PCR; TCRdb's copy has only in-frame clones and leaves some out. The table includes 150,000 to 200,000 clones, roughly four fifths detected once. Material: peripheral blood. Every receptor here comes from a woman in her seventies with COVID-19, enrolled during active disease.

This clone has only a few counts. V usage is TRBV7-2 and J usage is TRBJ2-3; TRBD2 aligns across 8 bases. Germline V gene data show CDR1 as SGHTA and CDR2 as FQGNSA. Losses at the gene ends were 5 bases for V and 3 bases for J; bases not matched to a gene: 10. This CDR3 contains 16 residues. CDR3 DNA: TGTGCCAGCAGCACCCAAGCGGGAGTTCCGACAGATACGCAGTATTTT. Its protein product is CASSTQAGVPTDTQYF. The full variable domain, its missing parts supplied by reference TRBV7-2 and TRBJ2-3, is GAGVSQSPSNKVTEKGKDVELRCDPISGHTALYWYRQSLGQGLEFLIYFQGNSAPDKSGLPSDRFSAERTGGSVSTLTIQRTQQEDSAVYLCASSTQAGVPTDTQYFGPGTRLTVL.

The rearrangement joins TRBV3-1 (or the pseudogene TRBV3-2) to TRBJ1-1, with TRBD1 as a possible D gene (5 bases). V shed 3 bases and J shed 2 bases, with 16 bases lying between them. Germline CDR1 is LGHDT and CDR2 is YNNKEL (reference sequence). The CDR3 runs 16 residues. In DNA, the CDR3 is TGTGCCAGCAGCCAGGACCAGGGTCGACTCAACACTGAAGCTTTCTTT. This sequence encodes CASSQDQGRLNTEAFF.

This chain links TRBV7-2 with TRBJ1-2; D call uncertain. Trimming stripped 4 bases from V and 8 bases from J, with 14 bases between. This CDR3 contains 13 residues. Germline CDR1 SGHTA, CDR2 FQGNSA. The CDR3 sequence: CASSSDPYGGYTF. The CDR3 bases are TGTGCCAGCAGCTCAGATCCATACGGGGGCTACACCTTC.

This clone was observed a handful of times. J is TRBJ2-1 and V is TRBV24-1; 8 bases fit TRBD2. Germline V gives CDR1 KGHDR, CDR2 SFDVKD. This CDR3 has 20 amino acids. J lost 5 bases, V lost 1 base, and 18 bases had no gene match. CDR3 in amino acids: CATSDFGREPQRGLDNEQFF. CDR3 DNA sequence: TGTGCCACCAGTGATTTTGGCAGGGAGCCACAGCGGGGGTTAGACAATGAGCAGTTCTTC.